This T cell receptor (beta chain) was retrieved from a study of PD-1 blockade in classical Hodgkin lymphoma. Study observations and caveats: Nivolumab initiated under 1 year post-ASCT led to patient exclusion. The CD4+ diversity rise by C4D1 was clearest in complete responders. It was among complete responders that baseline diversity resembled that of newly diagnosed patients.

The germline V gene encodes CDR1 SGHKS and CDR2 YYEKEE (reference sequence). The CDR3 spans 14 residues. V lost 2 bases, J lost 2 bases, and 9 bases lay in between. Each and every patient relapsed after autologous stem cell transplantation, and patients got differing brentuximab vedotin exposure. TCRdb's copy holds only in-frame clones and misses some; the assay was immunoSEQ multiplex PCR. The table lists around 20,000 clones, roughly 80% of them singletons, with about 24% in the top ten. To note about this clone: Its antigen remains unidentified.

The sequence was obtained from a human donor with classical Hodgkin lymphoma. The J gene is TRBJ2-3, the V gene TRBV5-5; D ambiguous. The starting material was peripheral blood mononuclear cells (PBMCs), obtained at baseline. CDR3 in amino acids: CASSFPLVTDTQYF. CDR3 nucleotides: TGTGCCAGCAGCTTCCCCCTAGTCACAGATACGCAGTATTTT.